This TCR beta chain was sequenced in a study of shared clonotypes between healthy human individuals. About the study: Those who served as donors were two women and three men between the ages of 18 and 49. General study results and limits: Rarefaction exposed incomplete sorted-subset sequencing despite large depth. Generally, naive subsets came out with larger estimated richness than memory subsets. Clonotype sharing across several donors was observed for 5% to 6.5% of naive CD4 clonotypes.

Worth noting for this clone: Antigen unknown.

TCRdb's copy holds only in-frame clones and misses some; the assay was immunoSEQ multiplex PCR. The repertoire holds about 2.3 million clones, with 85% to 95% as singletons. Germline values: CDR1 SGHVS, CDR2 FQNEAQ. V gave up 2 bases and J gave up 1 base, with 8 bases separating them. The CDR3 covers 14 residues. The source material was naive CD4+ T cells from PBMCs. The subset is: CD45RA+ positively selected. The chain carries TRBV7-8 and TRBJ1-1; D call uncertain. This receptor was obtained from a young man in good health. Some clones in this sample may be carry-over from other donors' samples. The CDR3 reads CASSLIFPNTEAFF. The CDR3 bases are TGTGCCAGCAGCTTAATTTTCCCGAACACTGAAGCTTTCTTT.